This T cell receptor beta chain was found in a study of CD4 T cell repertoires in COVID-19. Study in general: CFSE-low cells expanded about nine days with IL-2, then restimulated with other coronavirus spikes.

Germline V gene data show CDR1 as SNHLY and CDR2 as FYNNEI. The CDR3 runs to 16 residues. Trimming cost V 3 bases and J 0 bases; bases outside gene matches: 4. As regards this clone: Its cognate antigen is unknown.

Sequencing was done directly on freshly isolated, uncultured memory T cells. Produced via immunoSEQ multiplex PCR; TCRdb's table is partial and in-frame only. In the table there are about 24,000 clones, roughly 93% of which are singletons. Whole-study results and caveats: SARS-CoV and/or HKU1 spike cultures shared between roughly 7 and 28% of SARS-CoV-2 clonotypes. Several top expanded SARS-CoV-2-reactive clonotypes were shared by two or three memory subsets.

The rearrangement uses TRBV2 and TRBJ2-4; the match to TRBD2 covers 8 bases. The source of this sequence is a human donor who had COVID-19. The sequencing here drew on circulating follicular helper CD4+ T cells (cTfh) from blood, taken before the COVID-19 pandemic. The CDR3 nucleotides read TGTGCCAGCAGTGAGGCGGGGGGCTTAGCCAAAAACATTCAGTACTTC. This encodes CASSEAGGLAKNIQYF.